This paragraph reports one TCR beta chain. This entry comes from a study of blood T cells in healthy people across ages. PCR was performed a second time for about 7 to 11 cycles using a sample-barcoded 5' primer and a J-beta primer mix. MiXCR was run by TCRdb on the 5' RACE reads, yielding one entry per CDR3 protein. The sample includes around 1.5 million distinct CDR3 sequences, 42% of them seen just once. The CDR3 runs 15 residues. The V and J ends lost 3 bases and 3 bases respectively, with 12 bases between them. This TCR derives from a woman aged 18-29 years in good health. Material: blood. V usage is TRBV12-3 or TRBV12-4 and J usage is TRBJ1-5, with no clear D. CDR3 loop: CASSFSGRYNQPQHF. The CDR3 bases are TGTGCCAGCAGTTTTTCGGGCAGATACAATCAGCCCCAGCATTTT.